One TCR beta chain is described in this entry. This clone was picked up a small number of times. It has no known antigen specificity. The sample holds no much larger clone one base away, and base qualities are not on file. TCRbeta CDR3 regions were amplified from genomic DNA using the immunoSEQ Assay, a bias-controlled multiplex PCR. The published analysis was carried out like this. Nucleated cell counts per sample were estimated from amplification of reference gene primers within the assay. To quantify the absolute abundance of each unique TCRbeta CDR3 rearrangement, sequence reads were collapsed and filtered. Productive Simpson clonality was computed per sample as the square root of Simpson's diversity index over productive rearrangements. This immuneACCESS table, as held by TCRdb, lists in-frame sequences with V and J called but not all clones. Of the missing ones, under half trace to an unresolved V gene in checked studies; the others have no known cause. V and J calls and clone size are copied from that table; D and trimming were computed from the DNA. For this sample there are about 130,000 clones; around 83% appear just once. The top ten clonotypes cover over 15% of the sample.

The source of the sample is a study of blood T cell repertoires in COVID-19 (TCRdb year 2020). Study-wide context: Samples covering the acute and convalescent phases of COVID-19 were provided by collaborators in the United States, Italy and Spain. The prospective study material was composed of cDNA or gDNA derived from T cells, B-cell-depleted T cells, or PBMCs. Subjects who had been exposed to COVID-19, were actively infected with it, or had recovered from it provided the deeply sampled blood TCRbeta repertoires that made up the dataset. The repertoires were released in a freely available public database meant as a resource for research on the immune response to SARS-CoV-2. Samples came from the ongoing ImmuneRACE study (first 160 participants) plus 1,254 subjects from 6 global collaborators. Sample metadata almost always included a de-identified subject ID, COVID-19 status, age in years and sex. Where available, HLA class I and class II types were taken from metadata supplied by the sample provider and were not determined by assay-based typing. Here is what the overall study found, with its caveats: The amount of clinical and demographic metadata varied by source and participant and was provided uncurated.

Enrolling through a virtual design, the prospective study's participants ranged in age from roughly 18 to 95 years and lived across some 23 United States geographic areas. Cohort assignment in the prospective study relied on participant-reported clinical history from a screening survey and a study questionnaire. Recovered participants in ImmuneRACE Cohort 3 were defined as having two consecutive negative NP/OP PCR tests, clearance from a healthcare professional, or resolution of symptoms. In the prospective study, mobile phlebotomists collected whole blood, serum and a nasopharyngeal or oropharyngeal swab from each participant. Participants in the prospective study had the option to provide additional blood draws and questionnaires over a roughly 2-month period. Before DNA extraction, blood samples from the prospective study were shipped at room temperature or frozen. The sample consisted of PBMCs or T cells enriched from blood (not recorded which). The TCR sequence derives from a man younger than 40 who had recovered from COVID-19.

This receptor carries the CDR3 CASSLVEGAGRQPQHF. Read as DNA, the sequence is TGTGCCAGCAGCTTAGTGGAGGGGGCAGGGAGACAGCCCCAGCATTTT. The V and J segments used are TRBV7-8 and TRBJ1-5; TRBD1 lines up with 7 middle nucleotides. Clipping removes 1 base from V and 7 bases from J, with 10 as the unmatched junction base count. The CDR3 goes from the cysteine to the phenylalanine over 16 residues. This entry keeps only the CDR3 DNA: 48 bases, framed from base 1. Sequences SGHVS (CDR1) and FQNEAQ (CDR2) are obtained from the germline V gene.